The sequence of this T cell receptor beta chain was determined in a study of blood T cell repertoires in COVID-19 (dated by TCRdb to about 2020). Study-wide context: The collaborator samples originated in the United States, Italy and Spain and spanned the acute and convalescent phases of COVID-19. Where available, HLA class I and class II types were taken from metadata supplied by the sample provider and were not determined by assay-based typing. Deeply sampled blood TCRbeta repertoires from subjects exposed to, actively infected with, or recovered from COVID-19 were included in the dataset. The material from the prospective study consisted of cDNA or gDNA derived from T cells, B-cell-depleted T cells, or PBMCs. The sample metadata nearly always contained a de-identified subject ID, COVID-19 status, age in years and sex. The repertoires were made available in a free public database intended to serve as a resource for research on the immune response to SARS-CoV-2. Samples came from the ongoing ImmuneRACE study (first 160 participants) plus 1,254 subjects from 6 global collaborators. Paper-wide results and their limitations: The amount of clinical and demographic metadata varied by source and participant and was provided uncurated.

TCRbeta CDR3 regions were amplified from genomic DNA by means of the immunoSEQ Assay, a bias-controlled multiplex PCR. The study's own analysis went as follows. Nucleated cell counts per sample were estimated from amplification of reference gene primers within the assay. To quantify the absolute abundance of each unique TCRbeta CDR3 rearrangement, sequence reads were collapsed and filtered. For each sample, productive Simpson clonality was calculated by taking the square root of Simpson's diversity index across productive rearrangements. The source is immuneACCESS, and TCRdb retained only in-frame sequences with V and J called. Part of the clones is not carried over; for the studies checked, unresolved V genes explain less than half of this, and the remainder is unexplained. Clone size and the V and J calls come from that table; the DNA yielded D and trimming. The sample table records about 200,000 clones; about 90% of these occur just once. The leading ten clones occupy 0.6% to 1% of the sample.

This clone has only one observation. This receptor's antigen is unknown. No base qualities exist here, and no much larger clone lies one base off it. The collaborating institutions used their own protocols to collect whole blood in K2EDTA tubes. For TCRbeta analysis, collaborator samples were shipped as frozen whole blood, as isolated PBMCs, or as DNA extracted from either sample type. The CDR3, from cysteine to phenylalanine, totals 13 residues. Only CDR3 DNA is held: 39 bases, read in frame from base 1. V has 6 bases trimmed and J has 5 bases trimmed; junction bases matching no gene number 5. CDR1 MNHNY and CDR2 SVGAGI were looked up in the germline V gene (reference sequence).

Sample: peripheral blood. The origin of this receptor is a woman in her sixties or seventies with acute or convalescent COVID-19. Rearrangement joined TRBV6-6 to TRBJ2-5; TRBD1 fits 8 bases in the junction. Here the CDR3 is given as CASRDTGGETQYF. Here is the DNA: TGTGCCAGCAGGGACACAGGGGGGGAGACCCAGTACTTC.